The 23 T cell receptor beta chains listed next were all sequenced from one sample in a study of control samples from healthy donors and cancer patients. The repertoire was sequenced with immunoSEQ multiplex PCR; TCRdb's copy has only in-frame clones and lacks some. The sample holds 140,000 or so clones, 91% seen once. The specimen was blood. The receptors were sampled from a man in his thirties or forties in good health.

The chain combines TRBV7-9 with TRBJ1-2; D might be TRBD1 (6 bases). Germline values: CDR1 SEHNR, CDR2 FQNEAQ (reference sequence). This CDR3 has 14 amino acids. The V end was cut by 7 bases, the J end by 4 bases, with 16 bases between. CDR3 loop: CASKGGYESYGYTF. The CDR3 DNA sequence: TGTGCCAGCAAAGGGGGTTATGAGAGCTATGGCTACACCTTC.

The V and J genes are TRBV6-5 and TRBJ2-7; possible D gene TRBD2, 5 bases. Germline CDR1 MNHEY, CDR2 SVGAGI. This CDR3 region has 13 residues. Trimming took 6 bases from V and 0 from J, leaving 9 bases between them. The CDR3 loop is CASSGESSYEQYF. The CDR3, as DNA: TGTGCCAGCAGCGGGGAAAGCTCCTACGAGCAGTACTTC.

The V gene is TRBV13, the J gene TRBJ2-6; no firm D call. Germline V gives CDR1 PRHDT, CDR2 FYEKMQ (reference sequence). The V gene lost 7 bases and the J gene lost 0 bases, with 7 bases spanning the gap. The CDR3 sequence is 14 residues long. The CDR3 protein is CASKETSGANVLTF. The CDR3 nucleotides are TGTGCCAGCAAAGAAACCTCTGGGGCCAACGTCCTGACTTTC.

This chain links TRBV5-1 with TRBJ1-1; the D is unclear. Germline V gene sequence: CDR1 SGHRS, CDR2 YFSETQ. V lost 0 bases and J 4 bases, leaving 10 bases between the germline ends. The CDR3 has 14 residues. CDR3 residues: CASSLVGPFTEAFF. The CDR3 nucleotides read TGCGCCAGCAGCTTGGTTGGTCCCTTCACTGAAGCTTTCTTT.

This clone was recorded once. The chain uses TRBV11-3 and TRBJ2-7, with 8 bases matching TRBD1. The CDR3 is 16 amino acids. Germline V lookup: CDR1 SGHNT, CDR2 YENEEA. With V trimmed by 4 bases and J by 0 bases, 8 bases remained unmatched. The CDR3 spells CASSSPGQASSYEQYF. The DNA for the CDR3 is TGTGCCAGCAGCTCCCCGGGACAGGCCAGCTCCTACGAGCAGTACTTC.

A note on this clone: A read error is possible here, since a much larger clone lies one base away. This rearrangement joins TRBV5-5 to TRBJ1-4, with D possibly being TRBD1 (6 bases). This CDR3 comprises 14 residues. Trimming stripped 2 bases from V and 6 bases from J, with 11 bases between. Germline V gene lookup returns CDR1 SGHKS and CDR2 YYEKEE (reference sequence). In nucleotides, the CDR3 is TGTGCCAGCAGCTTCGGGGCAGGGGATGAAAAACTGTTTTTT. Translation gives CASSFGAGDEKLFF.

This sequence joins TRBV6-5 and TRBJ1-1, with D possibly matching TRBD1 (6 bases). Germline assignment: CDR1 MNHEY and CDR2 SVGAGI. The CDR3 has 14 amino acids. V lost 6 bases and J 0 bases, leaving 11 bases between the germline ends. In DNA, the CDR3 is TGTGCCAGCAGCCCACAGGGCCTGAACACTGAAGCTTTCTTT. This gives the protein CASSPQGLNTEAFF.

CDR3 DNA: TGCAGTGCTAGTCTGGGACTAGCCTACACCTACGAGCAGTACTTC. Translated, it gives CSASLGLAYTYEQYF. The V call is TRBV20-1, the J call TRBJ2-7, with TRBD2 matching over 9 bases. This CDR3 region has 15 residues. The ends lost 3 bases at V and 2 bases at J; junction bases unmatched: 8. Germline values: CDR1 DFQATT, CDR2 SNEGSKA (reference sequence).

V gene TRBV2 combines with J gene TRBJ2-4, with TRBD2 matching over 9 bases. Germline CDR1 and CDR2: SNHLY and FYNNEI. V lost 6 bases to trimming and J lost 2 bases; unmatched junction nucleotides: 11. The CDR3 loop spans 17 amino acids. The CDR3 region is CASRLSRGGLTKNIQYF. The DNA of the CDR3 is TGTGCCAGCAGGTTGTCGCGGGGGGGATTGACCAAAAACATTCAGTACTTC.

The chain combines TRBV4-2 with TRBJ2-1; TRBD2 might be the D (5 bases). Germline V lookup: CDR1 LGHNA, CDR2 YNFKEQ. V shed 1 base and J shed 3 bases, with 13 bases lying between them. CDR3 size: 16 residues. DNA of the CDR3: TGTGCCAGCAGCCAAGCCAGCCCCGGACTCTACAATGAGCAGTTCTTC. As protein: CASSQASPGLYNEQFF.

The CDR3 bases are TGTGCCAGCAGCTCAGGTCAAGGCGGAGGTTACAATGAGCAGTTCTTC. As protein: CASSSGQGGGYNEQFF. The chain combines TRBV11-2 with TRBJ2-1; a weak D match, TRBD2 (5 bases). Trimming pared 4 bases from V and 4 bases from J, leaving 17 bases between. The CDR3 contains 16 residues. Germline V CDR1 and CDR2: SGHAT, FQNNGV. The full variable domain, rest sourced from reference TRBV11-2 and TRBJ2-1, is EAGVAQSPRYKIIEKRQSVAFWCNPISGHATLYWYQQILGQGPKLLIQFQNNGVVDDSQLPKDRFSAERLKGVDSTLKIQPAKLEDSAVYLCASSSGQGGGYNEQFFGPGTRLTVL.

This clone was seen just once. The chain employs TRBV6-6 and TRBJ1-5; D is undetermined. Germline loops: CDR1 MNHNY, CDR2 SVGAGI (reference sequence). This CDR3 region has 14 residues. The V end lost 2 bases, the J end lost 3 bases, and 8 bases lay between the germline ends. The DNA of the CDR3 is TGTGCCAGCAGTTACGCAGGTAACAATCAGCCCCAGCATTTT. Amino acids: CASSYAGNNQPQHF.

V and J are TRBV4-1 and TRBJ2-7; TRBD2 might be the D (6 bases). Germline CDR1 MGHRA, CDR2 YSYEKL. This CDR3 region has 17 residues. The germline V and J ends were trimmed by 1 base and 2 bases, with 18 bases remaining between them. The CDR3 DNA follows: TGCGCCAGCAGCCAAGTGGTAGCGGAAGGGGCTACCTACGAGCAGTACTTC. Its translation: CASSQVVAEGATYEQYF.

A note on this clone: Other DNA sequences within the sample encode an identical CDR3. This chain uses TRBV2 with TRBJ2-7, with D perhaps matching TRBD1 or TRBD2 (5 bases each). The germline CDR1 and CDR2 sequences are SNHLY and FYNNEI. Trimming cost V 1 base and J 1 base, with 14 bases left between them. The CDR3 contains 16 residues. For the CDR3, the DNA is TGTGCCAGCAGTGAAGGATGGGGGTGGGCTTCCTACGAGCAGTACTTC. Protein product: CASSEGWGWASYEQYF.

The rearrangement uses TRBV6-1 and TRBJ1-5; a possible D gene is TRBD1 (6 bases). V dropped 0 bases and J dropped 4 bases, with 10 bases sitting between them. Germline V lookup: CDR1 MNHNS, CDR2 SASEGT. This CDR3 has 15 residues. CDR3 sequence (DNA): TGTGCCAGCAGTGAAGCGCAGGGGCAGAATCAGCCCCAGCATTTT. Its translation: CASSEAQGQNQPQHF.

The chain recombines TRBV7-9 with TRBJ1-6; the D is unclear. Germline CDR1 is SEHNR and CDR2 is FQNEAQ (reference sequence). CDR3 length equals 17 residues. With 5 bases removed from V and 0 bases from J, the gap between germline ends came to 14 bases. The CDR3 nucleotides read TGTGCCAGCAGCGAAGAGGGCCCCAGCTCCTATAATTCACCCCTCCACTTT. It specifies CASSEEGPSSYNSPLHF.

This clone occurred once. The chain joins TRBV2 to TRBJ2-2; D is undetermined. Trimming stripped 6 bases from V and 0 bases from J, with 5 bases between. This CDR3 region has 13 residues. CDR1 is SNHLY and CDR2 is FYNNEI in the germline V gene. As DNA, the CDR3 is TGTGCCAGCAGCGACCCGAACACCGGGGAGCTGTTTTTT. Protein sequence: CASSDPNTGELFF. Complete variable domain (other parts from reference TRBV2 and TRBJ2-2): EPEVTQTPSHQVTQMGQEVILRCVPISNHLYFYWYRQILGQKVEFLVSFYNNEISEKSEIFDDQFSVERPDGSNFTLKIRSTKLEDSAMYFCASSDPNTGELFFGEGSRLTVL.

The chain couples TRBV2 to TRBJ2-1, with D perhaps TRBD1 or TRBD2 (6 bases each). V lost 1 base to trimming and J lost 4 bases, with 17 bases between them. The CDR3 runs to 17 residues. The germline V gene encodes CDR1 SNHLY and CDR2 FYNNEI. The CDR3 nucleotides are TGTGCCAGCAGTGAAGAGGTCGGGGGCCCGACTTACAATGAGCAGTTCTTC. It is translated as CASSEEVGGPTYNEQFF.

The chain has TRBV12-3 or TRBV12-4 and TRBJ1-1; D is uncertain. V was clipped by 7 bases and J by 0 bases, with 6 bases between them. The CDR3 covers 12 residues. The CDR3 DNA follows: TGTGCCAGCACATGGTTGAACACTGAAGCTTTCTTT. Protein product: CASTWLNTEAFF.

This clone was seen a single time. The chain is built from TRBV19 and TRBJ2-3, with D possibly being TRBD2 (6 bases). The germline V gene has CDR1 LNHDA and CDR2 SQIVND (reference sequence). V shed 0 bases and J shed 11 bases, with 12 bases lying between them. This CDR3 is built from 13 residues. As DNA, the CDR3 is TGTGCCAGTAGTATAGATTGGGGGGAAGGGCAGTATTTT. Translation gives CASSIDWGEGQYF.

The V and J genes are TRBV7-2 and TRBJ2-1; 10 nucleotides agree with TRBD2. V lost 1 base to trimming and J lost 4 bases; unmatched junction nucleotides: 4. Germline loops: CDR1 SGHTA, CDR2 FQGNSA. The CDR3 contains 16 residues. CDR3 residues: CASSLESSGSYNEQFF. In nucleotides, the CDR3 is TGTGCCAGCAGCTTAGAGTCTAGCGGGAGTTACAATGAGCAGTTCTTC. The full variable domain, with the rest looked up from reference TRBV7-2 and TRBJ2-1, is GAGVSQSPSNKVTEKGKDVELRCDPISGHTALYWYRQSLGQGLEFLIYFQGNSAPDKSGLPSDRFSAERTGGSVSTLTIQRTQQEDSAVYLCASSLESSGSYNEQFFGPGTRLTVL.

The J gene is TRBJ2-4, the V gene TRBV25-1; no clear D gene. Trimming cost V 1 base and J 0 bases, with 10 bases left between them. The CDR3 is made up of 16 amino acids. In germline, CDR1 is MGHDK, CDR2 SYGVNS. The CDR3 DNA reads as TGTGCCAGCAGTGAATCACAGCCTTTAGCCAAAAACATTCAGTACTTC. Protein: CASSESQPLAKNIQYF. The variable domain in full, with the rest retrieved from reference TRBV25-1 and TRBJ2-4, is EADIYQTPRYLVIGTGKKITLECSQTMGHDKMYWYQQDPGMELHLIHYSYGVNSTEKGDLSSESTVSRIRTEHFPLTLESARPSHTSQYLCASSESQPLAKNIQYFGAGTRLSVL.

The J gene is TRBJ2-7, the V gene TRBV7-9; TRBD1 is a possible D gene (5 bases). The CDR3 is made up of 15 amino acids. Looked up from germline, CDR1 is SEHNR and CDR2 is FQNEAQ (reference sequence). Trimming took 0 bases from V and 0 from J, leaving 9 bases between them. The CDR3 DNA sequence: TGTGCCAGCAGCTTAGCCCTGGACAACTCCTACGAGCAGTACTTC. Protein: CASSLALDNSYEQYF.